This entry concerns a single T cell receptor (beta chain). Its antigen has not been determined. Base qualities were left out, and no much larger clone turns up one base away. TCRbeta CDR3 regions were amplified from genomic DNA by means of the immunoSEQ Assay, a bias-controlled multiplex PCR. The paper's processing steps were these. The number of nucleated cells in each sample was estimated from the amplification of reference gene primers within the assay. To quantify the absolute abundance of each unique TCRbeta CDR3 rearrangement, sequence reads were collapsed and filtered. For each sample, productive Simpson clonality was calculated as the square root of Simpson's diversity index over productive rearrangements. TCRdb stores this immuneACCESS table with in-frame sequences only. Part of the clones is absent; in the studies checked, under half of the shortfall reflects unresolved V genes, and no reason is known for the rest. V, J and clone size reflect that table, while D and trimming were determined from the DNA. For this sample the table gives roughly 46,000 clones, of which 80% to 90% were detected only once. The ten largest clones represent about 15% of the sample.

This sample is part of a study of blood T cell repertoires in COVID-19 (dated by TCRdb to 2020 to 2022). Concerning the study at large: Samples from collaborators originated in the United States, Italy and Spain and spanned both the acute and convalescent phases of COVID-19. Samples came from the ongoing ImmuneRACE study (first 160 participants) plus 1,254 subjects from 6 global collaborators. A freely available public database, intended as a resource for researchers studying the immune response to SARS-CoV-2, is where the repertoires were released. The material from the prospective study consisted of cDNA or gDNA derived from T cells, B-cell-depleted T cells, or PBMCs. The dataset comprised deeply sampled blood TCRbeta repertoires from subjects exposed to, actively infected with, or recovered from COVID-19. Sample metadata almost always included a de-identified subject ID, COVID-19 status, age in years and sex. Where available, HLA class I and class II types were taken from metadata supplied by the sample provider and were not determined by assay-based typing.

Whole blood was collected in K2EDTA tubes by collaborating institutions according to the institutions' own protocols. Collaborator samples were shipped for TCRbeta analysis as frozen whole blood, isolated PBMCs, or DNA extracted from either sample type. Findings and caveats that apply to the study as a whole: Clinical and demographic metadata were provided uncurated, with the amount varying by source and participant.

Counted from cysteine to phenylalanine, this CDR3 has 15 amino acids. Only CDR3 DNA remains: 45 bases, in frame from the first base. Via the germline V gene, CDR1 is MNHEY and CDR2 SVGAGI. The trim is 5 bases for V and 6 bases for J, with a gap of 17 bases between the germline ends. Specimen: peripheral blood. In this chain, TRBV6-5 is recombined with TRBJ1-5; there is no confident call for the D gene. The sequence came from a human donor in a cohort sampled during active COVID-19. The donor label of this sample is uncertain. The DNA is as follows: TGTGCCAGCAGTCCCTTCGGGTTCGGGAGTCAGCCCCAGCATTTT. Its translation is CASSPFGFGSQPQHF.